This T cell receptor (beta chain) was recovered during a study of CD8 T cells in Susac syndrome. cDNA came from approximately 0.5 to 1 ug RNA primed by random hexamers. One entry per CDR3 protein, called by TCRdb with MiXCR from the immunoSEQ multiplex PCR reads. The sample carries 140,000 to 150,000 distinct CDR3 sequences, around 95% recorded once. In Susac syndrome patients, recently defined diagnostic criteria for definite or probable disease were met. V gave up 4 bases and J gave up 5 bases, with 8 bases separating them. CDR3 length: 12 amino acids. Germline V gives CDR1 LGHDT, CDR2 YNNKEL (reference sequence).

This chain links TRBV3-1 with TRBJ1-2; no definite D call. The TCR sequence derives from a human donor with Susac syndrome. Material: CD4+ T cells from PBMCs. The CDR3 nucleotides are TGTGCCAGCAGCCCCTCGTCGTATGGCTACACCTTC. It specifies CASSPSSYGYTF.